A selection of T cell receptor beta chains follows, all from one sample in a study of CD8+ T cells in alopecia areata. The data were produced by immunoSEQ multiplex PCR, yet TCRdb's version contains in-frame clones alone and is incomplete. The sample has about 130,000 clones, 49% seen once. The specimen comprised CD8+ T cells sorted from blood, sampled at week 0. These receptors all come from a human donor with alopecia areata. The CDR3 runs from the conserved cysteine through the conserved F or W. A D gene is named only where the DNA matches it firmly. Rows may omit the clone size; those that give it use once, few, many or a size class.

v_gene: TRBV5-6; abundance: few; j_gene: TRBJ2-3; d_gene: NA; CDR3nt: TGTGCCAGCAGCCCGGGTGGTGCGGATACGCAGTATTTT; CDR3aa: CASSPGGADTQYF
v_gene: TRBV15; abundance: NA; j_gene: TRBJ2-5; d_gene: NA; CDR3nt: TGTGCCACCTCCCGCACACCGGACCTGGCTTACGAGACCCAGTACTTC; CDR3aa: CATSRTPDLAYETQYF
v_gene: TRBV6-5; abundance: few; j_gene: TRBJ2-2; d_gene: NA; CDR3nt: TGTGCCAGCAGTTACTCGGGTAACACCGGGGAGCTGTTTTTT; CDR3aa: CASSYSGNTGELFF
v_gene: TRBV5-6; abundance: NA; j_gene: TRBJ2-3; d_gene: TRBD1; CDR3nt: TGTGCCAGCAGCTCACTGGACAGGGGGCTTACAGATACGCAGTATTTT; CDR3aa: CASSSLDRGLTDTQYF
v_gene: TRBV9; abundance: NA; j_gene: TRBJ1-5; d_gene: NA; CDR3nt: TGTGCCAGCAGCGTCAGTATTGAGGGCAATCAGCCCCAGCATTTT; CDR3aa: CASSVSIEGNQPQHF
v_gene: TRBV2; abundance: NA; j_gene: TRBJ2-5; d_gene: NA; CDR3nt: TGTGCCAGCAGTAGGATGAGCGGCAGTTGGGAGACCCAGTACTTC; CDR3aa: CASSRMSGSWETQYF
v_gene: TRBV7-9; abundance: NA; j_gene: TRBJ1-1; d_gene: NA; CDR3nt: TGTGCCAGCAGCCCCGTACAGGGAGGAACTGAAGCTTTCTTT; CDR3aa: CASSPVQGGTEAFF
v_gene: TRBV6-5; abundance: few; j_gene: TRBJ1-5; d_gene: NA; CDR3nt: TGTGCCAGCAGTTACAAGAATAGCAATCAGCCCCAGCATTTT; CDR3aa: CASSYKNSNQPQHF
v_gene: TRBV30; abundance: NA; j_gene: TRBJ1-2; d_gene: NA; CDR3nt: TGTGCCTGGAGTGAGGGTCAACCCCAACCCAACTATGGCTACACCTTC; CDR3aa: CAWSEGQPQPNYGYTF
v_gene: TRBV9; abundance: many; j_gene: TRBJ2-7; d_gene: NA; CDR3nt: TGTGCCAGCAGCAATGATCTGACGGGGAAGAGGGAGCAGTACTTC; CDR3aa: CASSNDLTGKREQYF
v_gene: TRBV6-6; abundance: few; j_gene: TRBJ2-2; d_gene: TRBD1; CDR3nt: TGTGCCAGCAACGACCTGACAGGGGGAACGGGGGAGCTGTTTTTT; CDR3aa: CASNDLTGGTGELFF
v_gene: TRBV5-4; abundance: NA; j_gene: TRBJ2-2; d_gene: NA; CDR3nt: TGTGCCAGCGTCGATGGCGCGAACACCGGGGAGCTGTTTTTT; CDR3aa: CASVDGANTGELFF
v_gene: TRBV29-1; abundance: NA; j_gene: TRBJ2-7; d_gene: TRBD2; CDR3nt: TGCAGCGTTCCCGGACTAGCGGGGGTTGTCGAGCAGTACTTC; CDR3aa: CSVPGLAGVVEQYF
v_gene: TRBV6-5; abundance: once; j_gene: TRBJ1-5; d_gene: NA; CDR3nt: TGTGCCAGCAGGGGAGGGGCAGATCAGCCCCAGCATTTT; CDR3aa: CASRGGADQPQHF
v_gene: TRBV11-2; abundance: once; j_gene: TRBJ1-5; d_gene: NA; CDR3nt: TGTGCCAGCAGCTTAGGCCTGAGGGATCAGCCCCAGCATTTT; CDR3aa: CASSLGLRDQPQHF
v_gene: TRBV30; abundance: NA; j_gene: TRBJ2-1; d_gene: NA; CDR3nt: TGTGCCTGGAAGTGGGGGAACAATGAGCAGTTCTTC; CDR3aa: CAWKWGNNEQFF
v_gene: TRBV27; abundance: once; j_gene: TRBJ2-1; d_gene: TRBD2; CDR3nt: TGTGCTACTAGTGTGTCTAGCGGGTACAATGAGCAGTTCTTC; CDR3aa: CATSVSSGYNEQFF
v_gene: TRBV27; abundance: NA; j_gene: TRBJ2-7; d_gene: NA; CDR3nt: TGTGCCAGCAGTTCATCCCCATTATACGAGCAGTACTTC; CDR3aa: CASSSSPLYEQYF
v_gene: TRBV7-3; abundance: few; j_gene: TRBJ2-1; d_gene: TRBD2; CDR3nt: TGTGCCAGCAGCTCTAGCGGGGGGGCCCACAATGAGCAGTTCTTC; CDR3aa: CASSSSGGAHNEQFF
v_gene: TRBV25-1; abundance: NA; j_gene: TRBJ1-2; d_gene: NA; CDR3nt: TGTGCCAGCACGGGCGGGTATGGCTACACCTTC; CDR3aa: CASTGGYGYTF
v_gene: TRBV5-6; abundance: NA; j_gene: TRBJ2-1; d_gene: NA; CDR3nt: TGTGCCAGCAGCTTGGGGTCTAGCCGGGATGAGCAGTTCTTC; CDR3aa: CASSLGSSRDEQFF
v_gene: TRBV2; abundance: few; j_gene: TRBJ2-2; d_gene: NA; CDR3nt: TGTGCCAGCAGTGTGGATGAAACCGGGGAGCTGTTTTTT; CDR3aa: CASSVDETGELFF
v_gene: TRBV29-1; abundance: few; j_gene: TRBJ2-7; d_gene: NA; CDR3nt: TGCAGCGCCCGGGACGGGCAGACCTACGAGCAGTACTTC; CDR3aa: CSARDGQTYEQYF
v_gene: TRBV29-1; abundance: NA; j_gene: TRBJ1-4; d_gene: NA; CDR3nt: TGCAGCGTTGTAGAGACGGGAGAAAAACTGTTTTTT; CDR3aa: CSVVETGEKLFF
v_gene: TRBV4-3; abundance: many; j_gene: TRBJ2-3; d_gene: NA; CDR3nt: TGCGCCAGCAGCCAAGTTCTCCAGCGAAGCACAGATACGCAGTATTTT; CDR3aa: CASSQVLQRSTDTQYF
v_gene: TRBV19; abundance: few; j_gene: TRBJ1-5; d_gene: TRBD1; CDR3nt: TGTGCCAGTAGTCCAAGGGACAGAGGCCTCGAACCCCAGCATTTT; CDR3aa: CASSPRDRGLEPQHF
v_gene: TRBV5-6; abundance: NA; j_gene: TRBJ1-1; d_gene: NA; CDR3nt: TGTGCCAGCAGCGTGGGTTTTGGGAGGAACACTGAAGCTTTCTTT; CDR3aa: CASSVGFGRNTEAFF
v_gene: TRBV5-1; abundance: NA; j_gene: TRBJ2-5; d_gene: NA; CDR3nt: TGCGCCAGCAGCTTAAGGGCGGCCGTGGAGACCCAGTACTTC; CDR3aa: CASSLRAAVETQYF
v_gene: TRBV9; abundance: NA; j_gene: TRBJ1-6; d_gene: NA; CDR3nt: TGTGCCAGCAGCGTAGGGGAGGTGTCACCCCTCCACTTT; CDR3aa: CASSVGEVSPLHF
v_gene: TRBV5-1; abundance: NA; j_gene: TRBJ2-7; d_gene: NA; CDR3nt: TGCGCCAGCAGCTTGGGACCGTGGTCCTACGAGCAGTACTTC; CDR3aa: CASSLGPWSYEQYF
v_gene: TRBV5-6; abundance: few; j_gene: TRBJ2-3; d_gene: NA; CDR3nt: TGTGCCAGCAGCTGGGAGGACATGGCGCAGTATTTT; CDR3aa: CASSWEDMAQYF
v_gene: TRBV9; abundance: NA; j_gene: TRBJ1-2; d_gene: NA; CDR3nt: TGTGCCAGCAGCTACGACAGCTATGGCTACACCTTC; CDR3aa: CASSYDSYGYTF
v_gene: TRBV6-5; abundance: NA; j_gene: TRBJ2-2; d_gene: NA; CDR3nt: TGTGCCAGCAGTTTCGTAAACACCGGGGAGCTGTTTTTT; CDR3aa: CASSFVNTGELFF
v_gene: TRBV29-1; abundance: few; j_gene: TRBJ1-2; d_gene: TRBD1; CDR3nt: TGCAGCGTTGAAGATAACAAACAGGGGCGAGGCTATGGCTACACCTTC; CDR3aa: CSVEDNKQGRGYGYTF
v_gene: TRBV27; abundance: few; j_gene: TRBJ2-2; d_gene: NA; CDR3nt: TGTGCCAGCAGTTTCCAACTCCCGGTCGGGGAGCTGTTTTTT; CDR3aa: CASSFQLPVGELFF
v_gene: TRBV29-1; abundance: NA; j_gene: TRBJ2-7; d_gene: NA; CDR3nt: TGCAGCGTTGAGGAACTGAAAGTAACAGGGACCAGGGACTACGAGCAGTACTTC; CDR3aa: CSVEELKVTGTRDYEQYF